This paragraph covers one TCR beta chain sequence. This sample was included in a study of blood T cells in healthy people across ages. Through a sample-barcoded 5' primer and a J-beta primer mix, a second PCR was run for about 6 to 11 cycles. TCRdb used MiXCR to reprocess the 5' RACE reads, holding one entry per CDR3 protein. This table has hundreds of thousands of distinct CDR3 sequences, roughly 24% appearing once. Germline CDR1 and CDR2: LGHDT and YNNKEL (reference sequence). The CDR3 covers 16 residues. Trimming stripped 5 bases from V and 4 bases from J, with 17 bases between. These data were also reused for a study on T cells of mothers and their children. As reported in that work: A few healthy Caucasian mothers and their six children donated.

The chain couples TRBV3-1 to TRBJ1-4; D might be TRBD1 (5 bases). This TCR derives from a boy aged 5 to 17 in good health. The sample taken for sequencing was blood. CDR3 coding DNA: TGTGCCAGCAGCTCATACCCGGGGCGAGGTAATGAAAAACTGTTTTTT. It specifies CASSSYPGRGNEKLFF.